The 3 T cell receptor beta chains listed next were all sequenced from one sample in a study of T-cell reconstitution after alpha-beta-depleted transplantation in children. The authors prepared the TCRbeta library with unique molecular identifiers. TCRdb reprocessed the PCR reads with MiXCR, giving one entry per CDR3 protein. Of around 190,000 distinct CDR3 sequences detected, approximately 7% appear once; the ten largest clones hold 5.5%. This material consisted of PBMCs, taken before TCRalphabeta/CD19-depleted stem cell transplant. The receptor set was obtained from a boy aged 2 to 10 with acute lymphoblastic leukemia, due to receive a stem cell transplant.

This clonotype was observed a few times. The V call is TRBV20-1, the J call TRBJ2-3, with no clear D. From germline, CDR1 is DFQATT and CDR2 SNEGSKA (reference sequence). The CDR3 is 11 amino acids. CDR3 residues: CTSPSTDTQYF. The CDR3 nucleotides are TGCACCTCTCCTTCCACAGATACGCAGTATTTT.

The rearrangement links TRBV19 to TRBJ1-5, with D possibly being TRBD1 (5 bases). The V gene lost 3 bases and the J gene lost 7 bases, with 13 bases spanning the gap. Germline loops: CDR1 LNHDA, CDR2 SQIVND (reference sequence). The CDR3 has 14 amino acids. The CDR3 bases are TGTGCCAGTAGTATCACGGGGGATAGCCAGCCCCAGCATTTT. This translates into CASSITGDSQPQHF. Supplemented by reference TRBV19 and TRBJ1-5, the full variable domain reads DGGITQSPKYLFRKEGQNVTLSCEQNLNHDAMYWYRQDPGQGLRLIYYSQIVNDFQKGDIAEGYSVSREKKESFPLTVTSAQKNPTAFYLCASSITGDSQPQHFGDGTRLSIL.

This clonotype was detected once. This sequence joins TRBV28 and TRBJ1-1; 8 nucleotides align to TRBD1. V was clipped by 7 bases and J by 0 bases; unmatched bases: 1. Germline-derived CDR1 and CDR2 are MDHEN and SYDVKM. The CDR3 sequence is 13 residues long. CDR3 residues: CASNRGLNTEAFF. DNA of the CDR3: TGTGCCAGCAACAGGGGGTTGAACACTGAAGCTTTCTTT.